This TCR beta chain was sequenced for a study of T-cell reconstitution after alpha-beta-depleted transplantation in children. The study, taken as a whole, reports: T-cell counts and diversity were attributed mostly to newly produced T cells one year after transplant. Alpha-beta T cells present about two months after transplant were reported to originate from several hundred expanded graft clones. It was surviving recipient T cells and thymic progenitors that gave some patients high TCRbeta diversity at day 60.

This clonotype was picked up many times. What it binds is unknown. The CDR3 totals 12 residues. Trimming took off 8 bases at V and 7 bases at J, with 17 bases between the two ends. CDR1 is DFQATT and CDR2 is SNEGSKA in the germline V gene (reference sequence). Construction of the TCRbeta library involved unique molecular identifiers. One entry per CDR3 protein results from TCRdb running MiXCR on the PCR reads. The sample records approximately 1,000,000 distinct CDR3 sequences, less than 30% being singletons. The receptor's source is a boy under three years old who had a stem cell transplant for SCID, so the T cells may come from the graft donor. The chain recombines TRBV20-1 with TRBJ2-5, with a weak D call TRBD2 (6 bases). The specimen was PBMCs, mostly from graft donor cells, collected 360 days after TCRalphabeta/CD19-depleted stem cell transplant. CDR3 amino acids: CSLAVKGRTQYF. In DNA, the CDR3 is TGCAGTTTAGCGGTGAAAGGACGGACCCAGTACTTC.